Each of the 32 T cell receptor beta chains below was sequenced from the same sample in a study of T cell responses to AZD1222 COVID-19 vaccine. Sequencing was performed with immunoSEQ multiplex PCR; in TCRdb, only in-frame clones are kept and a portion is missing. The sample holds roughly 150,000 clones, 90% seen once. Sequenced material: peripheral blood, taken on day 0 of AZD1222 vaccination. The source is an adult in good health.

This clone was seen only a few times. The rearrangement uses TRBV6-5 and TRBJ1-3; D unresolved. V was pared by 10 bases and J by 3 bases, with 16 bases between. The CDR3 totals 14 residues. Germline V gene sequence: CDR1 MNHEY, CDR2 SVGAGI. The CDR3: CATGKADLGNTIYF. The CDR3 bases are TGTGCCACCGGAAAGGCCGATCTTGGAAACACCATATATTTT.

CDR3 bases: TGTGCCAGCAGTGAAGTTTCTAGCGGGAGCTACGAGCAGTACTTC. Its translation: CASSEVSSGSYEQYF. The chain joins TRBV2 to TRBJ2-7; 10 bases map to TRBD2. Germline assignment: CDR1 SNHLY and CDR2 FYNNEI. The CDR3 extends over 15 amino acids. V shed 1 base and J 3 bases; nucleotides not matched to a gene: 3.

Written as DNA, the CDR3 is TGCGCCAGCAGCCAAGATATCCCACGGACAGAGTACCAAGAGACCCAGTACTTC. Translated, it gives CASSQDIPRTEYQETQYF. J is TRBJ2-5 and V is TRBV4-3, with D perhaps TRBD1 (6 bases). The CDR3 loop spans 18 amino acids. Trimming removed 0 bases at V and 0 bases at J, with 17 bases between. Per germline, CDR1 LGHNA and CDR2 YSLEER.

This clone showed up just once. J is TRBJ2-1 and V is TRBV6-2 or TRBV6-3, with 12 bases that match TRBD2. Looked up from germline, CDR1 is MNHEY and CDR2 is SVGEGT. The CDR3 is made up of 17 amino acids. V lost 2 bases and J lost 7; bases outside the gene matches: 9. The CDR3 spells CASSYRPRTSGINEQFF. The CDR3 coding sequence is TGTGCCAGCAGTTACCGGCCGCGGACTAGCGGGATTAATGAGCAGTTCTTC.

V and J are TRBV3-1 (or the pseudogene TRBV3-2) and TRBJ2-1; D is uncertain. Trimming shortened V by 5 bases and J by 10 bases, and 21 bases separated the two germline ends. The CDR3 loop spans 15 amino acids. The germline V gene encodes CDR1 LGHDT and CDR2 YNNKEL (reference sequence). The CDR3: CASSFGPSDGKEQFF. The DNA of the CDR3 is TGTGCCAGCAGCTTCGGGCCAAGTGATGGAAAGGAGCAGTTCTTC.

The CDR3 coding sequence is TGTGCCAGCAGCTTATGGATTAGGACAGGGGGCAGCCAGCCCCAGCATTTT. It is translated as CASSLWIRTGGSQPQHF. The rearrangement joins TRBV7-9 to TRBJ1-5, with 11 bases fitting TRBD1. Unmatched junction bases numbered 10, after V lost 2 bases and J lost 7 bases. Germline V gene data show CDR1 as SEHNR and CDR2 as FQNEAQ (reference sequence). The CDR3 is made up of 17 amino acids.

The J gene is TRBJ1-5, the V gene TRBV28; D unclear. Between the trimmed V and J ends, which lost 6 bases and 4 bases, there was a span of 16 bases. Looked up from germline, CDR1 is MDHEN and CDR2 is SYDVKM. CDR3 length: 15 residues. The CDR3 nucleotides read TGTGCCAGCAGGTTCCGGGGATCGGGAAATCAGCCCCAGCATTTT. Translated: CASRFRGSGNQPQHF.

CDR3 coding DNA: TGTGCCAGCAGCTTAAGAGCTCAATCCTACGAGCAGTACTTC. Translation gives CASSLRAQSYEQYF. The rearrangement uses TRBV7-2 and TRBJ2-7, with D unclear. The CDR3 contains 14 residues. Germline assignment: CDR1 SGHTA and CDR2 FQGNSA. With 2 bases removed from V and 1 base from J, the gap between germline ends came to 9 bases.

The chain couples TRBV28 to TRBJ1-1; TRBD1 is a possible D gene (6 bases). The length of the CDR3 is 16 residues. In germline, CDR1 is MDHEN, CDR2 SYDVKM. The V and J ends lost 2 bases and 4 bases respectively, with 17 bases between them. CDR3 protein: CASSLGAGAGATEAFF. In DNA form, the CDR3 reads TGTGCCAGCAGTTTAGGCGCAGGGGCGGGAGCCACTGAAGCTTTCTTT.

The chain recombines TRBV14 with TRBJ1-4; no firm D call. CDR3 length equals 13 residues. Trimming removed 1 base at V and 8 bases at J, with 8 bases between. Germline V CDR1 and CDR2: SGHDN, FVKESK. CDR3 sequence reads: CASSQVFTEKLFF. CDR3 nucleotide sequence: TGTGCCAGCAGCCAAGTTTTTACGGAAAAACTGTTTTTT.

The chain employs TRBV3-1 (or the pseudogene TRBV3-2) and TRBJ1-2; D perhaps matches TRBD1 (6 bases). Germline CDR1 reads LGHDT; CDR2 reads YNNKEL (reference sequence). V lost 4 bases to trimming and J lost 4 bases, with 10 bases between them. CDR3 length: 13 amino acids. The CDR3 is CASSPTGPYGYTF. The CDR3 nucleotides are TGTGCCAGCAGCCCAACAGGGCCCTATGGCTACACCTTC.

The chain joins TRBV12-3 or TRBV12-4 to TRBJ1-1; 7 bases are a match to TRBD1. Trimming took 6 bases from V and 7 from J; bases not matched to a gene: 2. CDR3 size: 11 residues. The CDR3 DNA reads TGTGCCAGCAGGAACAGGGGTGAAGCTTTCTTT. This codes for CASRNRGEAFF.

This clone was seen a handful of times. The V gene is TRBV11-2, the J gene TRBJ2-2; D ambiguous. V was trimmed by 0 bases and J by 7 bases, leaving 18 bases between them. The CDR3 has 17 residues. The germline CDR1 and CDR2 sequences are SGHAT and FQNNGV. CDR3 bases: TGTGCCAGCAGCTTAGATCTGATGGGAAACTCCTTCGGGGAGCTGTTTTTT. This gives the protein CASSLDLMGNSFGELFF.

This rearrangement joins TRBV5-6 to TRBJ2-4, with TRBD1 identical over 7 bases. The CDR3 is made up of 19 amino acids. Trimming removed 4 bases from V and 1 base from J; junction bases left unmatched: 17. From germline, CDR1 is SGHDT and CDR2 YYEEEE. The CDR3 reads CASSTWTGWGNYAKNIQYF. The CDR3 DNA reads TGTGCCAGCAGCACCTGGACAGGTTGGGGGAACTATGCCAAAAACATTCAGTACTTC.

This clone was seen more than once but under ten times. V is TRBV6-5 and J is TRBJ2-1, with D unresolved. CDR1 MNHEY and CDR2 SVGAGI come from the germline V gene. The V end lost 5 bases, the J end lost 7 bases, and 12 bases lay between the germline ends. This CDR3 is built from 13 residues. CDR3: CASSPGQQNEQFF. DNA for the CDR3: TGTGCCAGCAGTCCGGGCCAACAGAATGAGCAGTTCTTC.

The chain couples TRBV5-8 to TRBJ2-7; 10 nucleotides align to TRBD2. Germline loops: CDR1 SGHTS, CDR2 YDEGEE. Germline trimming cut 4 bases from V and 2 bases from J; bases unmatched to any gene: 6. This CDR3 contains 15 residues. CDR3 residues: CASSGPGLATYEQYF. In DNA, the CDR3 is TGTGCCAGCAGCGGGCCGGGACTAGCGACCTACGAGCAGTACTTC. Full variable domain (outside the CDR3, taken from reference TRBV5-8 and TRBJ2-7): EAGVTQSPTHLIKTRGQQATLRCSPISGHTSVYWYQQALGLGLQFLLWYDEGEERNRGNFPPRFSGRQFPNYSSELNVNALELEDSALYLCASSGPGLATYEQYFGPGTRLTVT.

CDR3 protein: CATSDFSYTDTQYF. The DNA for the CDR3 is TGTGCCACCAGTGATTTCAGTTACACAGATACGCAGTATTTT. The chain combines TRBV24-1 with TRBJ2-3, with unresolved D. Trimming stripped 1 base from V and 2 bases from J, with 6 bases between. This CDR3 is 14 amino acids long. Germline V gene lookup returns CDR1 KGHDR and CDR2 SFDVKD.

The J gene is TRBJ1-2, the V gene TRBV27; D ambiguous. Germline loops: CDR1 MNHEY, CDR2 SMNVEV (reference sequence). The CDR3 length is 13 residues. The V gene lost 5 bases and the J gene lost 6 bases, with 13 bases spanning the gap. CDR3 DNA: TGTGCCAGCAGTACCGACTCGAGCCATGGCTACACCTTC. As protein: CASSTDSSHGYTF.

J is TRBJ1-1 and V is TRBV28, with D possibly matching TRBD1 (5 bases). Germline assignment: CDR1 MDHEN and CDR2 SYDVKM. The ends were cut back, 4 bases at V and 10 bases at J, with 10 bases in the middle. This CDR3 region has 11 residues. In DNA form, the CDR3 reads TGTGCCAGCAGTTCGCGGGGGGGAGCTTTCTTT. Its protein is CASSSRGGAFF. Based on the CDR3 plus reference TRBV28 and TRBJ1-1, the full variable domain is DVKVTQSSRYLVKRTGEKVFLECVQDMDHENMFWYRQDPGLGLRLIYFSYDVKMKEKGDIPEGYSVSREKKERFSLILESASTNQTSMYLCASSSRGGAFFGQGTRLTVV.

The rearrangement joins TRBV7-2 to TRBJ2-1; no firm D call. Germline CDR1 reads SGHTA; CDR2 reads FQGNSA. This CDR3 is 14 amino acids long. Trimming took off 2 bases at V and 3 bases at J, with 8 bases between the two ends. The CDR3 reads CASSLRLYYNEQFF. In nucleotides, the CDR3 is TGTGCCAGCAGCTTAAGACTGTACTACAATGAGCAGTTCTTC.

V gene TRBV5-4 combines with J gene TRBJ1-4; 7 positions match TRBD1. Germline V gene sequence: CDR1 SGHNT, CDR2 YYREEE (reference sequence). CDR3 length: 16 amino acids. The ends lost 4 bases at V and 5 bases at J; junction bases unmatched: 11. CDR3 DNA: TGTGCCAGCAGCATTGGTCGGACAGGCTTCAATGAAAAACTGTTTTTT. This encodes CASSIGRTGFNEKLFF.

The chain uses TRBV6-5 and TRBJ2-4; 7 bases line up with TRBD1. The CDR3 totals 13 residues. Germline-derived CDR1 and CDR2 are MNHEY and SVGAGI. J was trimmed by 7 bases and V by 2 bases; bases with no gene match: 2. The CDR3: CASSYDRENIQYF. The CDR3 bases are TGTGCCAGCAGTTACGACAGGGAGAACATTCAGTACTTC.

J is TRBJ2-1 and V is TRBV3-1 (or the pseudogene TRBV3-2), with D maybe TRBD2 (6 bases). Deletions cut 2 bases from V and 3 bases from J, with 8 bases between. The CDR3 runs 14 residues. Looked up from germline, CDR1 is LGHDT and CDR2 is YNNKEL (reference sequence). As DNA, the CDR3 is TGTGCCAGCAGCCAACAGGGACTCTACAATGAGCAGTTCTTC. Translating gives CASSQQGLYNEQFF.

This chain connects TRBV7-3 to TRBJ2-1, with D perhaps matching TRBD1 (6 bases). Looked up from germline, CDR1 is SGHTA and CDR2 is FQGTGA. With 2 bases removed from V and 0 bases from J, the gap between germline ends came to 11 bases. CDR3 length: 16 amino acids. CDR3 nucleotide sequence: TGTGCCAGCAGCTTATGGACAGTTAGCTCCTACAATGAGCAGTTCTTC. It is translated as CASSLWTVSSYNEQFF.

The chain has TRBV20-1 and TRBJ1-2; D not resolved. Germline V gene lookup returns CDR1 DFQATT and CDR2 SNEGSKA (reference sequence). V was cut by 5 bases and J by 4 bases, with 8 bases left in between. The CDR3 extends over 11 amino acids. CDR3 DNA: TGCAGTGCTGTGAGTGGCTATGGCTACACCTTC. Translating it yields CSAVSGYGYTF.

The genes are TRBV7-2 and TRBJ2-5; D may be TRBD1 (7 bases). The CDR3 is made up of 16 amino acids. The V end lost 2 bases, the J end lost 1 base, and 14 bases lay between the germline ends. The germline V gene encodes CDR1 SGHTA and CDR2 FQGNSA. The CDR3 region is CASSLNQGEVQETQYF. The CDR3 nucleotides are TGTGCCAGCAGCTTAAATCAGGGGGAGGTCCAAGAGACCCAGTACTTC.

This chain joins TRBV15 and TRBJ1-5; 11 bases agree with TRBD1. J gave up 6 bases and V 6 bases, and 7 bases lay outside the gene matches. Per germline, CDR1 LNHNV and CDR2 YYDKDF (reference sequence). This CDR3 is built from 15 residues. CDR3 nucleotide sequence: TGTGCCACCAGAAAGGACAGGGGGCCGGCTCAGCCCCAGCATTTT. Amino acid sequence: CATRKDRGPAQPQHF.

V gene TRBV6-5 combines with J gene TRBJ1-1; TRBD1 matches 8 bases. J lost 1 base, V lost 6 bases, and 4 bases had no gene match. Looked up from germline, CDR1 is MNHEY and CDR2 is SVGAGI. The CDR3 length is 14 residues. The CDR3 DNA follows: TGTGCCAGCAGACTTACAGGGGGGAACACTGAAGCTTTCTTT. Protein: CASRLTGGNTEAFF.

The chain couples TRBV30 to TRBJ1-1; possibly TRBD1 for D (5 bases). The CDR3 length is 15 residues. Germline values: CDR1 GTSNPN, CDR2 SVGIG (reference sequence). Trimming shortened V by 3 bases and J by 1 base, and 15 bases separated the two germline ends. The CDR3 nucleotides are TGTGCCTGGAGGTCATTTCGACAGCCGAACACTGAAGCTTTCTTT. Translating it yields CAWRSFRQPNTEAFF. Supplemented by reference TRBV30 and TRBJ1-1, the full variable domain reads SQTIHQWPATLVQPVGSPLSLECTVEGTSNPNLYWYRQAAGRGLQLLFYSVGIGQISSEVPQNLSASRPQDRQFILSSKKLLLSDSGFYLCAWRSFRQPNTEAFFGQGTRLTVV.

The chain couples TRBV3-1 (or the pseudogene TRBV3-2) to TRBJ2-6, with D tentatively TRBD2 (6 bases). Per germline, CDR1 LGHDT and CDR2 YNNKEL (reference sequence). The V end lost 2 bases, the J end lost 2 bases, and 16 bases lay between the germline ends. The CDR3 has 18 residues. For the CDR3, the DNA is TGTGCCAGCAGCCAACGCGCCCTAGGAGGGGCTGGGGCCAACGTCCTGACTTTC. It codes for CASSQRALGGAGANVLTF.

The gene calls are TRBV30 and TRBJ2-7; 10 positions agree with TRBD1. Trimming at V came to 7 bases and at J to 2 bases, leaving 5 bases not matched to a gene. The CDR3 is 13 amino acids. CDR1 is GTSNPN, CDR2 SVGIG, per germline (reference sequence). CDR3 sequence: CALGQGTTYEQYF. The DNA for the CDR3 is TGTGCCTTGGGACAGGGGACAACCTACGAGCAGTACTTC.

The V call is TRBV5-4, the J call TRBJ1-1; TRBD1 is a possible D gene (5 bases). The germline gives CDR1 SGHNT, CDR2 YYREEE (reference sequence). The CDR3 runs to 15 residues. Trimming took off 3 bases at V and 4 bases at J, with 16 bases between the two ends. The CDR3 protein is CASSWGVGGSTEAFF. In nucleotides, the CDR3 is TGTGCCAGCAGCTGGGGGGTTGGAGGCAGCACTGAAGCTTTCTTT.